This TCR beta chain appears in the sequencing data of a study of blood T cell repertoires in COVID-19. Across the study: The cDNA or gDNA used as material had been derived from T cells, B-cell-depleted T cells, or PBMCs.

The CDR3 is 13 residues long. Trimming removed 6 bases at V and 3 bases at J, with 12 bases between. Germline V CDR1 and CDR2: SNHLY, FYNNEI. The table came from immunoSEQ multiplex PCR; TCRdb's copy has only in-frame clones and leaves some out. The profile shows hundreds of thousands of clones, approximately 90% of them singletons. Sequencing was carried out using PBMCs or T cells enriched from blood (not recorded which). The sequence came from a man aged 30-40 years who had recovered from COVID-19. This chain uses TRBV2 with TRBJ2-7; perhaps TRBD2 as D (6 bases). CDR3 bases: TGTGCCAGCAGCTCCCTAGCGTACTACGAGCAGTACTTC. Protein product: CASSSLAYYEQYF.